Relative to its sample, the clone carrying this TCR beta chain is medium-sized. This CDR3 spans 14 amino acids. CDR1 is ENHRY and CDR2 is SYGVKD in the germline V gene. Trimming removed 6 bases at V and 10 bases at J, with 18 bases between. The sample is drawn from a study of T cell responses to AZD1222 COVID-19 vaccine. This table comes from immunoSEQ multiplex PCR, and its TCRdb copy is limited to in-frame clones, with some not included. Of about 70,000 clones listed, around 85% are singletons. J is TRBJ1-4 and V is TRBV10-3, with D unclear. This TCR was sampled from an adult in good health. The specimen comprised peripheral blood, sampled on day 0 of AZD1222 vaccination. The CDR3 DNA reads TGTGCCATCAGCGAGAGTGGAGTCGGGGTAAAACTGTTTTTT. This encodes CAISESGVGVKLFF.